Below are 14 T cell receptor beta chains sequenced from a single sample in a study of T cell repertoires in cytomegalovirus infection. TCRdb reanalysed the reads using MiXCR and keeps one entry per CDR3 protein. The sample lists about 740,000 distinct CDR3 sequences; about 40% were seen once. The sequencing input was PBMCs. Receptor source: a human donor in good health (CMV status not recorded). Some clones in this sample may be carry-over from other donors' samples.

The rearrangement joins TRBV20-1 to TRBJ2-1, with D possibly being TRBD1 (6 bases). The V gene's germline CDR1 is DFQATT and CDR2 SNEGSKA (reference sequence). Between the trimmed V and J ends, which lost 1 base and 4 bases, there was a span of 14 bases. This CDR3 is 15 amino acids long. For the CDR3, the DNA is TGCAGTGCTAGAGTGGGGGCAGGGATGTACAATGAGCAGTTCTTC. It yields the protein CSARVGAGMYNEQFF.

Points on this clonotype: The missing conserved phenylalanine or tryptophan at the end of this CDR3 makes a read error likely. V gene TRBV19 combines with J gene TRBJ2-1, with TRBD2 matching over 7 bases. The V gene's germline CDR1 is LNHDA and CDR2 SQIVND (reference sequence). CDR3 length: 13 residues. The J segment lost 5 bases and the V segment lost 6 bases, leaving 4 bases of the junction unmatched. CDR3 in amino acids: CASRTSWDNEQFL. The DNA for the CDR3 is TGTGCCAGTAGGACTAGCTGGGACAATGAGCAGTTCTTA.

The V and J genes are TRBV28 and TRBJ1-6, with no clear D. CDR3 length: 13 residues. V lost 10 bases to trimming and J lost 5 bases, with 12 bases between them. Germline CDR1 MDHEN, CDR2 SYDVKM. In DNA form, the CDR3 reads TGTGCCACCAACCGGGTGGATAATTCACCCCTCCACTTT. Protein: CATNRVDNSPLHF.

The chain joins TRBV25-1 to TRBJ2-7, with 7 nucleotides matching TRBD2. The V gene end was trimmed by 3 bases and the J gene end by 0 bases; junction bases not matched to a gene: 5. This CDR3 is 15 amino acids long. Germline CDR1 and CDR2: MGHDK and SYGVNS. CDR3 sequence: CASSDGTISSYEQYF. CDR3 DNA: TGTGCCAGCAGTGACGGGACTATCAGCTCCTACGAGCAGTACTTC.

This clonotype was seen a handful of times. The rearrangement uses TRBV5-1 and TRBJ2-5; D unresolved. Germline CDR1 and CDR2: SGHRS and YFSETQ. Between the trimmed V and J ends, which lost 5 bases and 3 bases, there was a span of 17 bases. The CDR3 covers 15 residues. CDR3 protein: CASRAGFLDEETQYF. The DNA of the CDR3 is TGCGCCAGCAGGGCAGGTTTTCTCGACGAAGAGACCCAGTACTTC.

This clonotype showed up just a few times. V and J are TRBV12-3 or TRBV12-4 and TRBJ2-1; D gene unclear. The CDR3 runs 15 residues. The ends were cut back, 6 bases at V and 7 bases at J, with 19 bases in the middle. The CDR3 protein is CASRGGRLVGNEQFF. DNA of the CDR3: TGTGCCAGCAGGGGTGGCAGGTTGGTTGGGAATGAGCAGTTCTTC.

This clonotype showed up just once. CDR3 loop: CASSLFGSSGPPAQETQYF. The CDR3, as DNA: TGTGCCAGCAGTTTATTCGGGTCTAGCGGGCCTCCGGCACAAGAGACCCAGTACTTC. The rearrangement uses TRBV28 and TRBJ2-5; 8 nucleotides match TRBD2. V was clipped by 1 base and J by 2 bases; unmatched bases: 15. CDR1 MDHEN and CDR2 SYDVKM come from the germline V gene. This CDR3 has 19 residues.

This clonotype was counted many times. This rearrangement joins TRBV7-2 to TRBJ2-3, with TRBD1 matching over 8 bases. Losses at the gene ends were 5 bases for V and 5 bases for J; bases not matched to a gene: 12. CDR1 and CDR2 from the germline V gene are SGHTA and FQGNSA. This CDR3 contains 16 residues. CDR3 sequence reads: CASSPWGTGILDTQYF. CDR3 sequence (DNA): TGTGCCAGCAGCCCATGGGGGACAGGAATCCTAGATACGCAGTATTTT.

V gene TRBV28 combines with J gene TRBJ1-2, with no clear D. V gave up 6 bases and J gave up 5 bases, with 19 bases separating them. This CDR3 comprises 15 residues. From germline, CDR1 is MDHEN and CDR2 SYDVKM. The DNA for the CDR3 is TGTGCCAGCAGAACTCCCCTTGCGGGCGTTTATGGCTACACCTTC. This codes for CASRTPLAGVYGYTF.

This clonotype was counted at least ten times. The chain links TRBV12-3 or TRBV12-4 to TRBJ1-5, with D possibly being TRBD1 (6 bases). Trimming shortened V by 3 bases and J by 5 bases, and 11 bases separated the two germline ends. The CDR3 sequence is 14 residues long. CDR3 residues: CASSFRQDDQPQHF. The CDR3 DNA reads as TGTGCCAGCAGTTTCCGACAGGACGATCAGCCCCAGCATTTT.

This clonotype was observed a handful of times. The genes are TRBV27 and TRBJ1-2, with TRBD1 matching over 10 bases. The CDR3 totals 16 residues. Germline trimming cut 4 bases from V and 3 bases from J; bases unmatched to any gene: 8. CDR1 MNHEY and CDR2 SMNVEV come from the germline V gene (reference sequence). The CDR3 sequence is CASSSDRGRTDYGYTF. The CDR3 region has the DNA TGTGCCAGCAGTTCCGACAGGGGGCGAACCGACTATGGCTACACCTTC.

The V call is TRBV28, the J call TRBJ2-1; TRBD2 is a possible D gene (5 bases). This CDR3 is built from 14 residues. Deletions cut 6 bases from V and 10 bases from J, with 19 bases between. CDR1 MDHEN and CDR2 SYDVKM come from the germline V gene. CDR3 sequence (DNA): TGTGCCAGCAGGCCTGGCCGGCCGGGAATGGAGCAGTTCTTC. Translating it yields CASRPGRPGMEQFF. The full variable domain, its missing parts supplied by reference TRBV28 and TRBJ2-1, is DVKVTQSSRYLVKRTGEKVFLECVQDMDHENMFWYRQDPGLGLRLIYFSYDVKMKEKGDIPEGYSVSREKKERFSLILESASTNQTSMYLCASRPGRPGMEQFFGPGTRLTVL.

This clonotype occurred a few times. The chain combines TRBV28 with TRBJ1-5; D possibly corresponds to TRBD1 (6 bases). Germline V lookup: CDR1 MDHEN, CDR2 SYDVKM. The CDR3 runs to 15 residues. The V gene lost 8 bases and the J gene lost 5 bases, with 19 bases spanning the gap. CDR3 region: CASWGGGAPDQPQHF. The CDR3 DNA sequence: TGTGCCAGCTGGGGTGGGGGGGCGCCTGATCAGCCCCAGCATTTT.

With regard to this clonotype: The CDR3 carries no conserved terminal phenylalanine or tryptophan, so it likely arises from a read error. The DNA is omitted, as the CDR3 cannot be located on it reliably, and the CDR3 follows TCRdb's listing. The chain carries TRBV12-3 or TRBV12-4 and TRBJ1-2. The CDR3 sequence runs 11 residues, both termini included. CDR3 loop: CASSLSYGYTL.